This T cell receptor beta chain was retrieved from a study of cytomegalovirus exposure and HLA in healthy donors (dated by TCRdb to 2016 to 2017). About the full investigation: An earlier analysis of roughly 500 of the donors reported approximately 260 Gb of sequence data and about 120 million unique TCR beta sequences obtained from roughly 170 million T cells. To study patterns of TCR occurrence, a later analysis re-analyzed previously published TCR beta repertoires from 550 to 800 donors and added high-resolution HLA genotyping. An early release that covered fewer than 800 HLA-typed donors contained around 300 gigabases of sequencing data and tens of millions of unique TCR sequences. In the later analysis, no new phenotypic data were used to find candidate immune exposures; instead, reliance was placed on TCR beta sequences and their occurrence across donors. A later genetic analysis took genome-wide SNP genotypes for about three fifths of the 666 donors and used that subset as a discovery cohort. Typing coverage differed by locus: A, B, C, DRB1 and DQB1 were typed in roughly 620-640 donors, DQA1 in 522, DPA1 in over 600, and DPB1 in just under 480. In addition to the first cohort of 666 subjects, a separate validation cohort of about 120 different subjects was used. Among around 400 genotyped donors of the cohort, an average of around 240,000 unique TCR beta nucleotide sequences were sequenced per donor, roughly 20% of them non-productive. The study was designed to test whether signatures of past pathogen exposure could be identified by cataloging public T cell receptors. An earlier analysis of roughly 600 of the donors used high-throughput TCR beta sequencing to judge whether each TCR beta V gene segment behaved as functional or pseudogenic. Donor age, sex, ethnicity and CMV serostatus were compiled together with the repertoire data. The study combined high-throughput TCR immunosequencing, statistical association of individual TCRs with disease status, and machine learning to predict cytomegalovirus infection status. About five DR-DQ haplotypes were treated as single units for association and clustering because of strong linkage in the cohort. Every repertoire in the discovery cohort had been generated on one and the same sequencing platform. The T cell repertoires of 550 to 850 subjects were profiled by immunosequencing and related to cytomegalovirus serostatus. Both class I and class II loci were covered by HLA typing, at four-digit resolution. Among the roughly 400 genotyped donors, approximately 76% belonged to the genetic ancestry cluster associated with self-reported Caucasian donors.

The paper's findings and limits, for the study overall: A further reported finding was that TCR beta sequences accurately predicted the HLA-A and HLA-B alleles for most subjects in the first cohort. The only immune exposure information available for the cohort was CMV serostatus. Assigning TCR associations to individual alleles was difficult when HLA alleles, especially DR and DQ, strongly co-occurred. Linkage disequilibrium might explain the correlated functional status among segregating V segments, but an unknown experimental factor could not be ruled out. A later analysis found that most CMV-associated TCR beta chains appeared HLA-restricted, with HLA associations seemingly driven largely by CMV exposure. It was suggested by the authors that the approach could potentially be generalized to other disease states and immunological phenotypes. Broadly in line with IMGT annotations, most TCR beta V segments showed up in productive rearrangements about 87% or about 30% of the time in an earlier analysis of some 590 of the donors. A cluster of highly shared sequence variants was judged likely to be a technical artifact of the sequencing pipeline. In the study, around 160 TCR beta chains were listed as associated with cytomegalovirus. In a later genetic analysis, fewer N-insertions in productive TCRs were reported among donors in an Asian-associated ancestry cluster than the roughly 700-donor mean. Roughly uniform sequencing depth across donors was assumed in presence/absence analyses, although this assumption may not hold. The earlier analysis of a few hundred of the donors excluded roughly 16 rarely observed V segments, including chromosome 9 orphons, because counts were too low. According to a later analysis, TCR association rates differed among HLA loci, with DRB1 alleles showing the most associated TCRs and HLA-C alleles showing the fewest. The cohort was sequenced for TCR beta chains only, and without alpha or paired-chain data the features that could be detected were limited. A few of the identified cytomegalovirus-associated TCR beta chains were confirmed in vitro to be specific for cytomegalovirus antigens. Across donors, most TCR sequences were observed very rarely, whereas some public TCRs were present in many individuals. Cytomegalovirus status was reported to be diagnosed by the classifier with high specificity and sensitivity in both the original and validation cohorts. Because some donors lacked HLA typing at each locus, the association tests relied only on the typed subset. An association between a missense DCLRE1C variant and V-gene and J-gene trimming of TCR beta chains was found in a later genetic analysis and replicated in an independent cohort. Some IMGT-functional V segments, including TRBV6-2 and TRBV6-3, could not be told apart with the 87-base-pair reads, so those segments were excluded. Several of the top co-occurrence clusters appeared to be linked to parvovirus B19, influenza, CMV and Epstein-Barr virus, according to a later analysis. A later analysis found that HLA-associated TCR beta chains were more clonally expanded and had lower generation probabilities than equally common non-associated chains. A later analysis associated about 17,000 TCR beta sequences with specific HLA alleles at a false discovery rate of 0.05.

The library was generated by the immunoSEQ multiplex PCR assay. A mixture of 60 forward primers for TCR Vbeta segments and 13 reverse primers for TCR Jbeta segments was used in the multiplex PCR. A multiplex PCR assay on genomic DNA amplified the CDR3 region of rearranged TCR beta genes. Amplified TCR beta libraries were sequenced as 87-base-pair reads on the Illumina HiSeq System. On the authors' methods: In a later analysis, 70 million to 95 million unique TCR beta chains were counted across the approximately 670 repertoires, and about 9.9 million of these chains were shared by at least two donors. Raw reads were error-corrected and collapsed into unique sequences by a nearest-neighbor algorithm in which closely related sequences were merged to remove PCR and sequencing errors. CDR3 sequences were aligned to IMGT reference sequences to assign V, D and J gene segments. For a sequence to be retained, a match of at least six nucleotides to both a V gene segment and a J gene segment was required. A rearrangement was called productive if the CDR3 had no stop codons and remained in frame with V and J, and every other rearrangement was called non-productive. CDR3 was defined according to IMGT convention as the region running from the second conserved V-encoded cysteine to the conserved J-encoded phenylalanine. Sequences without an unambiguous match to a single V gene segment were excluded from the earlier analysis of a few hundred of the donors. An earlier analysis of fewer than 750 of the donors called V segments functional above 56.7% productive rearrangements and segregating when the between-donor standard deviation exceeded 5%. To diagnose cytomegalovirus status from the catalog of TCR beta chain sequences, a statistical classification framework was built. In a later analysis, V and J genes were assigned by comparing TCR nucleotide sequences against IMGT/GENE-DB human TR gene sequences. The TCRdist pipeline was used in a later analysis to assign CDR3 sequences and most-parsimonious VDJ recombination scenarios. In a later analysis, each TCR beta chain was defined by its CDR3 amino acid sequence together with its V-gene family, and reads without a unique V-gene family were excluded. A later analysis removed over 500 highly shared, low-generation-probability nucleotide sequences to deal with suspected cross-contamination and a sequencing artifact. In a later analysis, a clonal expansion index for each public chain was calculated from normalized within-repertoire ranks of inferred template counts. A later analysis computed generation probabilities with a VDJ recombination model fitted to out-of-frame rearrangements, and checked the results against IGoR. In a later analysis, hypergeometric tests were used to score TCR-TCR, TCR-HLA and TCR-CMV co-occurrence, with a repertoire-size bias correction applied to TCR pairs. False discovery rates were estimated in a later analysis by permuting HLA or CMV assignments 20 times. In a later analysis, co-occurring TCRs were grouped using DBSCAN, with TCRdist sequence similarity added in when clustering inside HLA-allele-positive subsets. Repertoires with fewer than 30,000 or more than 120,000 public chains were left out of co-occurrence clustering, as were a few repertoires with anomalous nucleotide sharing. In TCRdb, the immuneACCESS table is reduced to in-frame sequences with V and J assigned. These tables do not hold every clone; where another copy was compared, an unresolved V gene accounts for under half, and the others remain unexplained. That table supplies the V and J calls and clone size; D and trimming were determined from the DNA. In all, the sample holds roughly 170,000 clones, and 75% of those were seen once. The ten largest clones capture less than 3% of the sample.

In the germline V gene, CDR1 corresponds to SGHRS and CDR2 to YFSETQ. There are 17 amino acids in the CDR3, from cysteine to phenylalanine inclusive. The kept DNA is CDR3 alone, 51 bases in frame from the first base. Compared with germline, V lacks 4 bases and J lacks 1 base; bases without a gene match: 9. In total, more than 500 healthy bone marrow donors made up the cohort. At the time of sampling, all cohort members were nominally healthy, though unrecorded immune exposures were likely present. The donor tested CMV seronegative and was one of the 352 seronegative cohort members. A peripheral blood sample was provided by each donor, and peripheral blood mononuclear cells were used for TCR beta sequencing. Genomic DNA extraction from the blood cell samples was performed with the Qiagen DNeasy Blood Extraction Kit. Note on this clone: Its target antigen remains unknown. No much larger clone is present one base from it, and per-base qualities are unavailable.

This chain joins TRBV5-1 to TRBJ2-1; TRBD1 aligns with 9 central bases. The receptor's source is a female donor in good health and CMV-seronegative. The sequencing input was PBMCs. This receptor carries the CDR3 CASSPEGTGWSYNEQFF. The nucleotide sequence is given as TGCGCCAGCAGCCCAGAGGGGACAGGGTGGTCCTACAATGAGCAGTTCTTC.